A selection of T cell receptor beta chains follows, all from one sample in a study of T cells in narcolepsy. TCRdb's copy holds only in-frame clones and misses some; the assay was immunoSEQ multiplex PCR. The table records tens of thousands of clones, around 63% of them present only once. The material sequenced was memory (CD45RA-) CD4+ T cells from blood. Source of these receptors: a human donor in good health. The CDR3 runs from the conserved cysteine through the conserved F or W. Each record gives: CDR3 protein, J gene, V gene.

cdr3_aa: CAWRSDRGIGKLFF; j_call: TRBJ1-4; v_call: TRBV30
cdr3_aa: CATSSGTSGGAFTDTQYF; j_call: TRBJ2-3; v_call: TRBV15
cdr3_aa: CASSRRSGLSTDTQYF; j_call: TRBJ2-3; v_call: TRBV14
cdr3_aa: CASSPAPGGWVSYEQYF; j_call: TRBJ2-7; v_call: TRBV5-6
cdr3_aa: CSVPSLQGAGGYTF; j_call: TRBJ1-2; v_call: TRBV29-1
cdr3_aa: CSVEEDRYEKLFF; j_call: TRBJ1-4; v_call: TRBV29-1
cdr3_aa: CATSREGRPGRRYEKLFF; j_call: TRBJ1-4; v_call: TRBV15
cdr3_aa: CASSRGYEETQYF; j_call: TRBJ2-5; v_call: TRBV18
cdr3_aa: CASSLVDGEQFF; j_call: TRBJ2-1; v_call: TRBV5-1
cdr3_aa: CASSQEVVRQSEKLFF; j_call: TRBJ1-4; v_call: TRBV4-1
cdr3_aa: CASSYSATGTYEQYF; j_call: TRBJ2-7; v_call: TRBV6-6
cdr3_aa: CASSWTGIGNQPQHF; j_call: TRBJ1-5; v_call: TRBV28
cdr3_aa: CASSRQGISNTDTQYF; j_call: TRBJ2-3; v_call: TRBV2
cdr3_aa: CATSRAGGVETQYF; j_call: TRBJ2-5; v_call: TRBV15
cdr3_aa: CASSTRIDTQYF; j_call: TRBJ2-3; v_call: TRBV5-6
cdr3_aa: CASSLHQGYTGELFF; j_call: TRBJ2-2; v_call: TRBV5-1
cdr3_aa: CASSQEQWVKDEQYF; j_call: TRBJ2-7; v_call: TRBV5-5
cdr3_aa: CASSSGQGRSGANVLTF; j_call: TRBJ2-6; v_call: TRBV5-1
cdr3_aa: CASSARTGVGEKLFF; j_call: TRBJ1-4; v_call: TRBV9
cdr3_aa: CAWTIGQVNTEAFF; j_call: TRBJ1-1; v_call: TRBV30
cdr3_aa: CASSTQRTAYSYGYTF; j_call: TRBJ1-2; v_call: TRBV28
cdr3_aa: CASSPYRPGTSVEKETQYF; j_call: TRBJ2-5; v_call: TRBV5-1
cdr3_aa: CASSFTGGGEKLFF; j_call: TRBJ1-4; v_call: TRBV5-4
cdr3_aa: CASKGQLGYTF; j_call: TRBJ1-2; v_call: TRBV25-1
cdr3_aa: CASTGLAGSGELFF; j_call: TRBJ2-2; v_call: TRBV5-1
cdr3_aa: CASSQEAPYEQYF; j_call: TRBJ2-7; v_call: TRBV14
cdr3_aa: CASRPDRSSYNEQFF; j_call: TRBJ2-1; v_call: TRBV19
cdr3_aa: CASSYSTRGGNQPQHF; j_call: TRBJ1-5; v_call: TRBV6-5
cdr3_aa: CASSASGRQPQHF; j_call: TRBJ1-5; v_call: TRBV19
cdr3_aa: CASSYSGDQPQHF; j_call: TRBJ1-5; v_call: TRBV6-5
cdr3_aa: CASTAGGSLSLYF; j_call: TRBJ2-4; v_call: TRBV2
cdr3_aa: CASSIGRTGFAGGTEAFF; j_call: TRBJ1-1; v_call: TRBV19
cdr3_aa: CASSPGLAGVTDTQYF; j_call: TRBJ2-3; v_call: TRBV11-3
cdr3_aa: CASSPDRIYGYTF; j_call: TRBJ1-2; v_call: TRBV19
cdr3_aa: CASRQGRSGKLFF; j_call: TRBJ1-4; v_call: TRBV28
cdr3_aa: CASSVMIGELFF; j_call: TRBJ2-2; v_call: TRBV2
cdr3_aa: CASSSAGQLHRYF; j_call: TRBJ2-7; v_call: TRBV19
cdr3_aa: CASSLDRVLNTEAFF; j_call: TRBJ1-1; v_call: TRBV5-6
cdr3_aa: CASSFSFNEQFF; j_call: TRBJ2-1; v_call: TRBV5-1
cdr3_aa: CASSEQANSPLHF; j_call: TRBJ1-6; v_call: TRBV9
cdr3_aa: CASSREDLNTGELFF; j_call: TRBJ2-2; v_call: TRBV28
cdr3_aa: CASSEGVLRDTQYF; j_call: TRBJ2-3; v_call: TRBV6-1
cdr3_aa: CASSQVGPGGGAGDTQYF; j_call: TRBJ2-3; v_call: TRBV4-3
cdr3_aa: CASSYLTGRASGYTF; j_call: TRBJ1-2; v_call: TRBV6-6
cdr3_aa: CASSRGGTGGIAQHF; j_call: TRBJ1-5; v_call: TRBV28